What follows is one TCR beta chain and its context. Its antigen remains unidentified. PCR primers comprised 60 Vbeta and 13 Jbeta primers. Only in-frame clones appear in the TCRdb table, and some are missing; sequencing was by immunoSEQ multiplex PCR. The repertoire holds under 200,000 clones, with roughly 13% as singletons. These data belong to a study of cytomegalovirus exposure and HLA in healthy donors. Whole-study findings and limits: A missense variant in DCLRE1C was later tied to TCR beta V- and J-gene trimming.

Sequencing input: PBMCs. The sequence came from a man aged 45-65 years in good health and CMV-seropositive.

CDR3 loop: CASSLVTSGGGPNTGELFF. The CDR3 DNA reads TGTGCCAGCAGCTTAGTGACTAGCGGGGGGGGACCGAACACCGGGGAGCTGTTTTTT. This sequence joins TRBV11-3 and TRBJ2-2; 14 bases agree with TRBD2. From germline, CDR1 is SGHNT and CDR2 YENEEA. The CDR3 totals 19 residues. The V gene end was trimmed by 1 base and the J gene end by 0 bases; junction bases not matched to a gene: 4.